This T cell receptor (beta chain) was recorded in a study of cytomegalovirus exposure and HLA in healthy donors. Background on the study: In a later analysis, the 120 or so validation repertoires were reported to have used the same platform as the roughly 730 first-cohort repertoires. Study-wide findings and caveats: Reports described diagnosis of cytomegalovirus status by the classifier as highly specific and sensitive. The tendency of first-cohort TCR clusters to co-occur in the 90 to 150 validation repertoires was the finding of a later analysis. Cytomegalovirus-associated status was assigned to about 150 TCR beta chains.

This clone was found once. Its antigen is unknown. Method: immunoSEQ multiplex PCR; TCRdb's copy keeps in-frame clones and lacks some. The top ten clones hold 0.8% to 0.95% of a sample with about 170,000 clones, about 95% of them seen once. The V gene end was trimmed by 0 bases and the J gene end by 6 bases; junction bases not matched to a gene: 5. CDR1 and CDR2 from the germline V gene are MGHRA and YSYEKL. This CDR3 is 14 amino acids long. This receptor was taken from a woman under 30 in good health and CMV-seronegative. Input material: PBMCs. The J gene is TRBJ2-7, the V gene TRBV4-1; 7 nucleotides agree with TRBD2. For the CDR3, the DNA is TGCGCCAGCAGCCAAGATAATAGGGAGGGCGAGCAGTACTTC. Translation: CASSQDNREGEQYF.